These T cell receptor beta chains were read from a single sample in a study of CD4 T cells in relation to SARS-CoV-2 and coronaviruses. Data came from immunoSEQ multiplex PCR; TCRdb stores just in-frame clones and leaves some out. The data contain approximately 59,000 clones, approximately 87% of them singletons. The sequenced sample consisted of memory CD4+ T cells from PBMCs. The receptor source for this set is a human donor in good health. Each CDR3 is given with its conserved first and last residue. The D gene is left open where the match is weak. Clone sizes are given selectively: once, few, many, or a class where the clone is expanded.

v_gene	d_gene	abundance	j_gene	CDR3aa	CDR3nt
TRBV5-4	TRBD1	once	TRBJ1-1	CASSFNRGQNTEAFF	TGTGCCAGCAGCTTTAACAGGGGCCAGAACACTGAAGCTTTCTTT
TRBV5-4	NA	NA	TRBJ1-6	CASSPTGLVESPLHF	TGTGCCAGCAGCCCCACAGGGCTAGTCGAATCACCCCTCCACTTT
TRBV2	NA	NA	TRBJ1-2	CASSEAWFTSPYTF	TGTGCCAGCAGTGAGGCATGGTTCACTTCTCCTTACACCTTC
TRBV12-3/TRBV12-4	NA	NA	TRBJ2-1	CASSLALRDGQFF	TGTGCCAGCAGTTTAGCGCTCCGGGATGGGCAGTTCTTC
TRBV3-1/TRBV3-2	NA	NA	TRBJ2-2	CASSRRSGNTGELFF	TGTGCCAGCAGCCGACGTAGCGGGAACACCGGGGAGCTGTTTTTT
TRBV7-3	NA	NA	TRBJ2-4	CASSNATGRAPNIQYF	TGTGCCAGCAGCAACGCGACAGGGAGGGCTCCAAACATTCAGTACTTC
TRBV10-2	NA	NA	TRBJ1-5	CASNGAGQPQHF	TGCGCCAGCAATGGCGCGGGACAGCCCCAGCATTTT
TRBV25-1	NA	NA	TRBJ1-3	CASRSDITGNTIYF	TGTGCCAGCAGATCGGACATTACTGGAAACACCATATATTTT
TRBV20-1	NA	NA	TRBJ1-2	CSADQGCTF	TGCAGTGCTGACCAGGGTTGCACCTTC
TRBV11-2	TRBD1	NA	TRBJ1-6	CASSFGQGRASSPLHF	TGTGCCAGCAGCTTCGGACAGGGGAGGGCGAGTTCACCCCTCCACTTT
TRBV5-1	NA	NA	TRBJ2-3	CASSLEQVSTDTQYF	TGCGCCAGCAGCTTGGAACAGGTTAGCACAGATACGCAGTATTTT
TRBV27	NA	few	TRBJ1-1	CASSSRTVNTEAFF	TGTGCCAGCAGTTCGAGGACAGTGAACACTGAAGCTTTCTTT
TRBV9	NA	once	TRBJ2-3	CASSVGETRGDTQYF	TGTGCCAGCAGCGTCGGAGAGACGCGCGGAGATACGCAGTATTTT
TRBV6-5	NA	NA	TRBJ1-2	CASSTGTGYGYTF	TGTGCCAGCAGTACCGGGACCGGCTATGGCTACACCTTC
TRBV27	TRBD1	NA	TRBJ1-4	CASSPGTGLIREKLFF	TGTGCCAGCAGCCCGGGGACAGGGTTGATACGTGAAAAACTGTTTTTT
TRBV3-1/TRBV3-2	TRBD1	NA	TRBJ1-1	CASSQGLQGPTGAFF	TGTGCCAGCAGCCAAGGTTTACAGGGGCCTACCGGAGCTTTCTTT
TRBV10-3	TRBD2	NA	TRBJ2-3	CAISDQTSGSADTQYF	TGTGCCATCAGTGACCAGACTAGCGGGAGCGCAGATACGCAGTATTTT
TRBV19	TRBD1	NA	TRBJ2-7	CATGQGKNEQYF	TGTGCCACCGGACAGGGGAAGAACGAGCAGTACTTC
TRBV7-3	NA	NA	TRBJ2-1	CASSFSVLSEQFF	TGTGCCAGCAGCTTCTCGGTGCTGTCCGAGCAGTTCTTC
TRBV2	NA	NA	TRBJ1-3	CASTPLRVGYGSSGNTIYF	TGTGCCAGCACCCCGTTGAGGGTAGGCTATGGGAGCTCTGGAAACACCATATATTTT
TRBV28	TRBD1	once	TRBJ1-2	CASSLGTGFTLNYGYTF	TGTGCCAGCAGTTTAGGGACAGGGTTCACCCTAAACTATGGCTACACCTTC
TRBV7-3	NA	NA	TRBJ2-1	CASSLEGLGREQFF	TGTGCCAGCAGCTTAGAGGGACTGGGCCGTGAGCAGTTCTTC
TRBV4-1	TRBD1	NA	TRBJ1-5	CASSQDPGGSQPQHF	TGCGCCAGCAGCCAAGACCCAGGGGGCAGTCAGCCCCAGCATTTT
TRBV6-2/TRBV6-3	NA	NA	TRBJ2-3	CASSYSSSDTDTQYF	TGTGCCAGCAGTTACTCGAGTTCAGACACAGATACGCAGTATTTT
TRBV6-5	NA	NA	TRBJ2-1	CASKGLLSYNEQFF	TGTGCCAGCAAAGGACTGCTTTCCTACAATGAGCAGTTCTTC
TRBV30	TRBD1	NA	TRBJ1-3	CAWSPRDRGNTIYF	TGTGCCTGGAGCCCCCGGGACAGGGGAAACACCATATATTTT
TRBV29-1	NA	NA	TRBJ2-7	CSVGGLQESYEQYF	TGCAGCGTTGGGGGCCTCCAGGAATCCTACGAGCAGTACTTC
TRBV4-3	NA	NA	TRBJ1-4	CASSQTQALNEKLFF	TGCGCCAGCAGCCAGACACAGGCCCTTAATGAAAAACTGTTTTTT
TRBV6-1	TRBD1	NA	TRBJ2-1	CASSERQGAIEQFF	TGTGCCAGCAGTGAACGGCAGGGGGCCATTGAGCAGTTCTTC
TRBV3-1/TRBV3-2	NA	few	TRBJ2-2	CASSSIKINTGELFF	TGTGCCAGCAGCTCCATCAAAATTAACACCGGGGAGCTGTTTTTT
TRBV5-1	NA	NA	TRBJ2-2	CASSIDSRTGELFF	TGCGCCAGCAGCATCGACAGCAGGACCGGGGAGCTGTTTTTT